The 26 T cell receptor beta chains listed next were all sequenced from one sample in a study of CD8+ T cells in alopecia areata. Sequencing relied on a cDNA template that was reverse transcribed from extracted RNA. Clones were sequenced by immunoSEQ multiplex PCR, and TCRdb holds only the in-frame ones, with some missing. This sample has around 140,000 clones, with about 49% found just once. This specimen consisted of CD8+ T cells sorted from blood, obtained at week 0. The receptor source for this set is a human donor with alopecia areata.

In this sample, this clone turned up a few times. V gene TRBV5-1 combines with J gene TRBJ1-1; possibly TRBD1 for D (5 bases). V was cut by 2 bases and J by 5 bases, with 10 bases left in between. Germline loops: CDR1 SGHRS, CDR2 YFSETQ. The CDR3 totals 13 residues. CDR3 bases: TGCGCCAGCAGCTTTACAGGAAAGACTGAAGCTTTCTTT. Encoded protein: CASSFTGKTEAFF.

The rearrangement uses TRBV6-5 and TRBJ2-7; D might be TRBD1 (6 bases). The germline CDR1 and CDR2 sequences are MNHEY and SVGAGI. The V end lost 3 bases, the J end lost 1 base, and 10 bases lay between the germline ends. The CDR3 sequence is 14 residues long. The CDR3 DNA follows: TGTGCCAGCAGTTATTCAGGGGAATCCTACGAGCAGTACTTC. Protein product: CASSYSGESYEQYF.

The chain is built from TRBV29-1 and TRBJ2-3; D is undetermined. This CDR3 contains 14 residues. CDR1 is SQVTM and CDR2 is ANQGSEA in the germline V gene. Trimming stripped 6 bases from V and 2 bases from J, with 15 bases between. CDR3: CSVFGSSITDTQYF. CDR3 coding DNA: TGCAGCGTGTTTGGGTCATCGATCACAGATACGCAGTATTTT.

The chain recombines TRBV11-2 with TRBJ2-7; D gene unclear. This CDR3 region has 16 residues. Trimming left V 7 bases short and J 1 base short, with 20 bases between. CDR1 is SGHAT, CDR2 FQNNGV, per germline. CDR3: CASTYLQGYTSYEQYF. For the CDR3, the DNA is TGTGCCAGCACCTATCTGCAAGGGTACACTTCCTACGAGCAGTACTTC.

V usage is TRBV5-6 and J usage is TRBJ2-1; 8 nucleotides agree with TRBD1. The CDR3 consists of 15 residues. Trimming cost V 4 bases and J 0 bases; bases outside gene matches: 3. CDR1 is SGHDT, CDR2 YYEEEE, per germline. Written as DNA, the CDR3 is TGTGCCAGCAGCCCTGGACAGGGCTCCTACAATGAGCAGTTCTTC. The encoded protein is CASSPGQGSYNEQFF.

This clone has only a few counts. The V and J genes are TRBV19 and TRBJ1-1, with D unresolved. The CDR3 is 13 residues long. Trimming removed 5 bases at V and 1 base at J, with 8 bases between. The germline gives CDR1 LNHDA, CDR2 SQIVND (reference sequence). CDR3 residues: CASSFTPNTEAFF. The CDR3 nucleotides read TGTGCCAGTAGTTTCACCCCGAACACTGAAGCTTTCTTT.

The genes are TRBV29-1 and TRBJ2-1; D is perhaps TRBD1 (6 bases). This CDR3 contains 13 residues. Trimming took 7 bases from V and 7 from J, leaving 17 bases between them. CDR1 and CDR2 from the germline V gene are SQVTM and ANQGSEA. The DNA of the CDR3 is TGCAGCGGGGAAAACAGGGATGGGAATGAGCAGTTCTTC. It codes for CSGENRDGNEQFF.

The V gene is TRBV6-5, the J gene TRBJ1-5; D call uncertain. The V gene's germline CDR1 is MNHEY and CDR2 SVGAGI. CDR3 length: 15 residues. V lost 6 bases and J 4 bases, leaving 16 bases between the germline ends. CDR3 sequence reads: CASSPALSLNQPQHF. The CDR3 bases are TGTGCCAGCAGCCCGGCCCTCTCCCTAAATCAGCCCCAGCATTTT.

This clone was seen a handful of times. The rearrangement uses TRBV2 and TRBJ1-2; D remains unclear. CDR1 SNHLY and CDR2 FYNNEI come from the germline V gene. The CDR3 extends over 13 amino acids. Trimming removed 7 bases at V and 4 bases at J, with 13 bases between. The CDR3 DNA reads as TGTGCCAGCATCCCCCCACGGGGCTATGGCTACACCTTC. Translating gives CASIPPRGYGYTF. The full variable domain, rest sourced from reference TRBV2 and TRBJ1-2, is EPEVTQTPSHQVTQMGQEVILRCVPISNHLYFYWYRQILGQKVEFLVSFYNNEISEKSEIFDDQFSVERPDGSNFTLKIRSTKLEDSAMYFCASIPPRGYGYTFGSGTRLTVV.

This clone was found a few times. The chain uses TRBV7-6 and TRBJ2-7; D unclear. The CDR3 runs to 14 residues. V lost 5 bases and J lost 6, with 17 bases in between. The germline V gene encodes CDR1 SGHVS and CDR2 FNYEAQ. This CDR3 reads CASSDRPSRSEQYF. CDR3 coding DNA: TGTGCCAGCAGCGACCGCCCCTCCCGGAGCGAGCAGTACTTC.

The CDR3 DNA follows: TGTGCCAGCACCCAAACCGGGACAGTCCAAGAGACCCAGTACTTC. It specifies CASTQTGTVQETQYF. The chain joins TRBV27 to TRBJ2-5; 7 bases line up with TRBD1. The trim removed 7 bases at V and 1 base at J, leaving 9 bases unmatched. The CDR3 length is 15 residues. Germline V gives CDR1 MNHEY, CDR2 SMNVEV (reference sequence).

There are a few counts of this clone. This CDR3 is CASSLTSPLHF. The CDR3 DNA reads TGTGCCAGCAGCTTAACTTCACCCCTCCACTTT. The rearrangement links TRBV7-3 to TRBJ1-6; no reliable D call. Germline assignment: CDR1 SGHTA and CDR2 FQGTGA. With 0 bases removed from V and 9 bases from J, the gap between germline ends came to 0 bases. The CDR3 has 11 residues.

This clone was seen a few times. The chain combines TRBV27 with TRBJ2-7; D gene ambiguous. Trimming pared 5 bases from V and 3 bases from J, leaving 5 bases between. CDR3 length: 11 amino acids. Germline assignment: CDR1 MNHEY and CDR2 SMNVEV (reference sequence). The CDR3 spells CASSPLYEQYF. CDR3 in DNA: TGTGCCAGCAGTCCCCTCTACGAGCAGTACTTC.

This clone has only a few counts. The chain couples TRBV9 to TRBJ2-6; D uncertain. V was shortened by 3 bases and J by 11 bases, with 6 bases between the two germline ends. CDR1 and CDR2 from the germline V gene are SGDLS and YYNGEE. This CDR3 is built from 11 residues. CDR3 loop: CASSGGYVLTF. DNA of the CDR3: TGTGCCAGCAGCGGCGGTTACGTCCTGACTTTC.

V usage is TRBV4-1 and J usage is TRBJ2-7; tentative D call: TRBD1 (5 bases). V was clipped by 3 bases and J by 4 bases, with 19 bases between them. The V gene's germline CDR1 is MGHRA and CDR2 YSYEKL. The CDR3 contains 16 residues. DNA of the CDR3: TGCGCCAGCAGCCATCCCGAGCAGGGAAGTTATTACGAGCAGTACTTC. This encodes CASSHPEQGSYYEQYF.

The count of this clone is one. This CDR3 is CAWGYSPDTQYF. As DNA, the CDR3 is TGTGCCTGGGGATACTCCCCAGATACGCAGTATTTT. The chain has TRBV30 and TRBJ2-3; D is unclear. This CDR3 is built from 12 residues. V was clipped by 5 bases and J by 4 bases, with 10 bases between them. Germline V gene lookup returns CDR1 GTSNPN and CDR2 SVGIG (reference sequence).

The rearrangement uses TRBV7-2 and TRBJ2-7; D is perhaps TRBD2 (6 bases). The V end was cut by 0 bases, the J end by 2 bases, with 11 bases between. The germline V gene has CDR1 SGHTA and CDR2 FQGNSA. The CDR3 consists of 15 residues. The DNA for the CDR3 is TGTGCCAGCAGCTTAGCGGCCGGGGGTGCCTACGAGCAGTACTTC. Its translation: CASSLAAGGAYEQYF.

The chain carries TRBV5-4 and TRBJ2-3; D could derive from TRBD1 or TRBD2 (5 bases each). V lost 4 bases to trimming and J lost 4 bases, with 16 bases between them. Germline lookup yields CDR1 SGHNT and CDR2 YYREEE (reference sequence). The CDR3 has 15 amino acids. The CDR3 DNA is TGTGCCAGCAGCCGTGGGGGACCGCGTGCAGATACGCAGTATTTT. It specifies CASSRGGPRADTQYF.

The chain links TRBV28 to TRBJ2-5; TRBD2 aligns across 10 bases. J lost 5 bases, V lost 4 bases, and 10 bases had no gene match. This CDR3 region has 16 residues. Per germline, CDR1 MDHEN and CDR2 SYDVKM. CDR3 region: CASSSTLAGAGETQYF. The CDR3 region has the DNA TGTGCCAGCAGTTCAACTCTAGCGGGGGCTGGGGAGACCCAGTACTTC. The full variable domain, rest sourced from reference TRBV28 and TRBJ2-5, is DVKVTQSSRYLVKRTGEKVFLECVQDMDHENMFWYRQDPGLGLRLIYFSYDVKMKEKGDIPEGYSVSREKKERFSLILESASTNQTSMYLCASSSTLAGAGETQYFGPGTRLLVL.

The chain is built from TRBV30 and TRBJ2-5, with 8 bases aligning to TRBD2. There are 14 residues in the CDR3. Germline V gene sequence: CDR1 GTSNPN, CDR2 SVGIG (reference sequence). The J segment lost 9 bases and the V segment lost 3 bases, leaving 12 bases of the junction unmatched. CDR3 in amino acids: CAWSPGGLSAAQYF. The DNA of the CDR3 is TGTGCCTGGAGCCCGGGGGGGCTGAGCGCGGCCCAGTACTTC.

The genes are TRBV6-6 and TRBJ2-5, with 7 bases fitting TRBD1. The CDR3 is 14 amino acids. V gave up 6 bases and J gave up 1 base; unmatched junction bases: 5. CDR1 and CDR2 from the germline V gene are MNHNY and SVGAGI (reference sequence). In nucleotides, the CDR3 is TGTGCCAGCAGCCGGGACAGCCCCCAAGAGACCCAGTACTTC. Residues: CASSRDSPQETQYF.

The V call is TRBV16, the J call TRBJ1-2; D not certain. Germline V gene lookup returns CDR1 KGHSY and CDR2 FQNENV. CDR3 size: 13 residues. The V and J ends lost 0 bases and 4 bases respectively, with 6 bases between them. CDR3: CASSQSPGYGYTF. CDR3 DNA: TGTGCCAGCAGCCAATCCCCCGGCTATGGCTACACCTTC.

This clone has just a few counts. The chain couples TRBV10-3 to TRBJ2-7, with D perhaps matching TRBD1 (6 bases). CDR3 length: 15 amino acids. V was cut by 2 bases and J by 0 bases, with 11 bases left in between. Per the germline V gene, CDR1 is ENHRY and CDR2 is SYGVKD. The CDR3 sequence is CAISEPGTTSYEQYF. CDR3 in DNA: TGTGCCATCAGTGAGCCCGGGACAACCTCCTACGAGCAGTACTTC.

This clone was found a few times. This chain uses TRBV7-9 with TRBJ2-7; tentatively, D is TRBD2 (6 bases). With 4 bases removed from V and 4 bases from J, the gap between germline ends came to 17 bases. Germline CDR1 and CDR2: SEHNR and FQNEAQ (reference sequence). CDR3 length: 15 residues. This CDR3 reads CASSSRRGLEYEQYF. CDR3 nucleotide sequence: TGTGCCAGCAGCTCACGGAGGGGTTTGGAATACGAGCAGTACTTC.

This clone was counted only a few times. This chain links TRBV7-8 with TRBJ1-2; 8 bases line up with TRBD1. This CDR3 is built from 16 residues. CDR1 is SGHVS, CDR2 FQNEAQ, per germline. The V gene end was trimmed by 1 base and the J gene end by 4 bases; junction bases not matched to a gene: 8. CDR3 in DNA: TGTGCCAGCAGCTTAGTGGGACAGGATCCATTCTATGGCTACACCTTC. Protein sequence: CASSLVGQDPFYGYTF. Using reference TRBV7-8 and TRBJ1-2 for the parts outside the CDR3, the full variable domain is GAGVSQSPRYKVAKRGQDVALRCDPISGHVSLFWYQQALGQGPEFLTYFQNEAQLDKSGLPSDRFFAERPEGSVSTLKIQRTQQEDSAVYLCASSLVGQDPFYGYTFGSGTRLTVV.

This clone occurred a few times. V gene TRBV7-8 combines with J gene TRBJ2-1; possible D gene TRBD1, 5 bases. The germline gives CDR1 SGHVS, CDR2 FQNEAQ. The CDR3 contains 15 residues. V dropped 2 bases and J dropped 0 bases, with 8 bases sitting between them. Written as DNA, the CDR3 is TGTGCCAGCAGCTTACCCAGGGCCTCCTACAATGAGCAGTTCTTC. Protein product: CASSLPRASYNEQFF.